This is a list of T cell receptor beta chains from one sample in a study of cytomegalovirus exposure and HLA in healthy donors. The method was immunoSEQ multiplex PCR; TCRdb's version includes in-frame clones alone and lacks a portion of them. The table lists about 120,000 clones, 80% to 85% of them singletons. The sample taken for sequencing was PBMCs. These TCRs come from a woman aged 40 to 55 in good health and CMV-seronegative. CDR3s include the opening cysteine and the closing phenylalanine or tryptophan. Fields, in order: clone size, D gene, J gene, V gene, CDR3 DNA, CDR3 protein. A D gene is named only where the DNA matches it firmly. A row's size may be missing; if present it is once, few, many or a size class.

NA,NA,TRBJ1-1,TRBV15,TGTGCCACCAGCAGGCCCACAGCTAACACTGAAGCTTTCTTT,CATSRPTANTEAFF
NA,TRBD2,TRBJ2-2,TRBV5-8,TGTGCCAGCAGCCTTCGAAACCGTCCCCTCACGGGAGGCGGGGAGCTGTTTTTT,CASSLRNRPLTGGGELFF
NA,TRBD2,TRBJ2-7,TRBV18,TGTGCCAGCTCGGGGACTAGCGGGAAATACGAGCAGTACTTC,CASSGTSGKYEQYF
NA,TRBD1,TRBJ1-2,TRBV5-4,TGTGCCAGCAGCTTCCCCCCACAGGGGGCCGGGAGCTACACCTTC,CASSFPPQGAGSYTF
NA,TRBD1,TRBJ2-6,TRBV5-5,TGTGCCAGCAGCTTGGCCAGGACAGGGGTCGGGGCCAACGTCCTGACTTTC,CASSLARTGVGANVLTF
NA,TRBD2,TRBJ2-2,TRBV7-6,TGTGCCAGCAGCTTCGACAGCCGACTAGCACACGCCGGGGAGCTGTTTTTT,CASSFDSRLAHAGELFF
few,TRBD1,TRBJ1-1,TRBV4-1,TGCGCCAGCAGCCAAGGACAGGGGGCGAACACTGAAGCTTTCTTT,CASSQGQGANTEAFF
NA,NA,TRBJ1-2,TRBV7-9,TGTGCCAGCAGCTTACCAGGGGTCAATGGCTACACCTTC,CASSLPGVNGYTF
NA,TRBD2,TRBJ2-7,TRBV5-1,TGCGCCAGCAGCTTCCTAGCGGGAGAAAGTTCCTACGAGCAGTACTTC,CASSFLAGESSYEQYF
few,NA,TRBJ1-1,TRBV2,TGTGCCAGCAATCGGCAGGGGACGGTAGACACTGAAGCTTTCTTT,CASNRQGTVDTEAFF
NA,NA,TRBJ2-7,TRBV4-3,TGCGCCAGCAGCCTGGAAAGGGCAGGGGCCTACGAGCAGTACTTC,CASSLERAGAYEQYF
NA,TRBD1,TRBJ1-2,TRBV6-5,TGTGCCAGCAGTTATAGGGACAGGGGGTTTCTTGGCTACACCTTC,CASSYRDRGFLGYTF
NA,NA,TRBJ2-3,TRBV13,TGTGCCAGCAGCAACCGGGACACCAGCACAGATACGCAGTATTTT,CASSNRDTSTDTQYF
NA,NA,TRBJ1-6,TRBV7-2,TGTGCCAGCAGCGTAGACCCGAGGGAACCCCTCCACTTT,CASSVDPREPLHF
NA,NA,TRBJ2-7,TRBV19,TGTGCCAGTAGTGAGGCGGGGACGGCCGCCTACGAGCAGTACTTC,CASSEAGTAAYEQYF
NA,TRBD2,TRBJ2-7,TRBV4-2,TGTGCCAGCAGCCAAGAGGGAACGGGGGGGTCCTACGAGCAGTACTTC,CASSQEGTGGSYEQYF
NA,NA,TRBJ1-2,TRBV2,TGTGCCAGCAGAGCCCTTAGCGGGGTCTATGGCTACACCTTC,CASRALSGVYGYTF
NA,TRBD1,TRBJ1-1,TRBV15,TGTGCCACCAGCAGGGTCGGACAGGGCAGATGGAACACTGAAGCTTTCTTT,CATSRVGQGRWNTEAFF
NA,TRBD1,TRBJ2-1,TRBV9,TGTGCCAGCAGCGTGCGGGACAGGAATCCCAATGAGCAGTTCTTC,CASSVRDRNPNEQFF
NA,NA,TRBJ1-5,TRBV5-8,TGTGCCAGCAGCTTTCTCGGGAATCAGCCCCAGCATTTT,CASSFLGNQPQHF
NA,NA,TRBJ1-3,TRBV10-3,TGTGCCATCAGGAACCTCGGCGCAGGGGAGGGAAACACCATATATTTT,CAIRNLGAGEGNTIYF
NA,NA,TRBJ2-7,TRBV29-1,TGCAGCGCTGCAGGACAGACCTACGAGCAGTACTTC,CSAAGQTYEQYF
once,NA,TRBJ2-7,TRBV27,TGTGCCAGCAGTCCCCATCACTCGGGTCCCGAGCAGTACTTC,CASSPHHSGPEQYF
NA,TRBD2,TRBJ2-7,TRBV11-2,TGTGCCAGCAGCGGACAGGGAGGACTAGCGGGGTACTACGAGCAGTACTTC,CASSGQGGLAGYYEQYF
NA,NA,TRBJ2-1,TRBV7-6,TGTGCCAGCAGCCTGTTGCTGGCCAATGAGCAGTTCTTC,CASSLLLANEQFF
NA,NA,TRBJ2-5,TRBV19,TGTGCCAGTAGTAAGGTCTGGCAGGGTGCCAAAGAGACCCAGTACTTC,CASSKVWQGAKETQYF
NA,NA,TRBJ1-6,TRBV21-1,TGTGCCAGCAGCGTCACGAGACAGGGGAGGAATTCACCCCTCCACTTT,CASSVTRQGRNSPLHF
NA,NA,TRBJ2-7,TRBV7-2,TGTGCCAGCAGCTTAGTGACACAGGGCGAGCAGTACTTC,CASSLVTQGEQYF
NA,NA,TRBJ1-2,TRBV4-3,TGCGCCAGCAGCCAAGACTGGACACCTCAAAACTATGGCTACACCTTC,CASSQDWTPQNYGYTF
NA,NA,TRBJ2-2,TRBV15,TGTGCCACCAGCAGGGAGGGGGGGTTGGCCCGGGAGCTGTTTTTT,CATSREGGLARELFF
few,TRBD1,TRBJ1-1,TRBV30,TGTGCCTGGAGTGCCCCGACAGGGGGCAGAGCTTTCTTT,CAWSAPTGGRAFF
NA,NA,TRBJ2-5,TRBV5-1,TGCGCCAGCAGCTTACAACAAGAGACCCAGTACTTC,CASSLQQETQYF
NA,NA,TRBJ2-7,TRBV7-2,TGTGCCAGCAGTCCCAGCTCCTACGAGCAGTACTTC,CASSPSSYEQYF
NA,TRBD1,TRBJ1-1,TRBV18,TGTGCCAGCTCATCACAGACAGGGGACACTGAAGCTTTCTTT,CASSSQTGDTEAFF
NA,NA,TRBJ2-2,TRBV14,TGTGCCAGCAGCCAAGATTCCCAGGGGAGAACCGGGGAGCTGTTTTTT,CASSQDSQGRTGELFF
NA,NA,TRBJ1-2,TRBV2,TGTGCCAGCAGGCTAACAGATTCTTCCTATGGCTACACCTTC,CASRLTDSSYGYTF
NA,TRBD2,TRBJ2-5,TRBV11-2,TGTGCCAGCAGCTTATCTAGCGGGGGGTACCCGTGGTACTTC,CASSLSSGGYPWYF
NA,NA,TRBJ2-1,TRBV6-1,TGTGCCAGCAGTGGGCCCTTATACGGGAGAAGTTACAATGAGCAGTTCTTC,CASSGPLYGRSYNEQFF
once,TRBD2,TRBJ2-7,TRBV7-9,TGTGCCAGCAGGACTAGCGGTTCCTCCTACGAGCAGTACTTC,CASRTSGSSYEQYF
NA,NA,TRBJ2-7,TRBV12-2,TGTGCAAGTCGCTCGGACAGGGGAGACGAGCAGTACTTC,CASRSDRGDEQYF
NA,TRBD1,TRBJ1-5,TRBV5-1,TGCGCCAGCAGCCGTGAGGGGGCTCAGCCCCAGCATTTT,CASSREGAQPQHF
NA,TRBD2,TRBJ2-7,TRBV4-1,TGCGCCAGCAGCCAGGGGGGGATTGGATACGAGCAGTACTTC,CASSQGGIGYEQYF
NA,NA,TRBJ2-3,TRBV10-3,TGTGCCACTTGGACCGGTTGGAGCGGGCGCGGGAATACGCAGTATTTT,CATWTGWSGRGNTQYF
NA,TRBD1,TRBJ1-1,TRBV10-3,TGTGCCATCAGTGAGTCATCAGGGGGCAACACTGAAGCTTTCTTT,CAISESSGGNTEAFF
NA,TRBD1,TRBJ1-2,TRBV5-6,TGTGCCAGCAGCTTAACAGGGGAACCCTATGGCTACACCTTC,CASSLTGEPYGYTF
NA,TRBD1,TRBJ1-3,TRBV9,TGTGCCAGCAGCGTCCGGACAGGGGCCGCTGGAAACACCATATATTTT,CASSVRTGAAGNTIYF
NA,NA,TRBJ1-2,TRBV18,TGTGCCAGCTCACCGACAGACTCTGGGGGCTACACCTTC,CASSPTDSGGYTF
NA,TRBD2,TRBJ2-1,TRBV4-1,TGCGCCAGCAATTGGGGACTAGCGGGAAATAATGAGCAGTTCTTC,CASNWGLAGNNEQFF
NA,NA,TRBJ2-4,TRBV5-8,TGTGCCAGCAGCTTGGTTTTGGGCAGGTCCCTAAACATTCAGTACTTC,CASSLVLGRSLNIQYF
NA,TRBD1,TRBJ1-2,TRBV6-4,TGTGCCAGCAGTCTTGAGGGGGGCCCACAGGGGAGCTTCTATGGCTACACCTTC,CASSLEGGPQGSFYGYTF
NA,NA,TRBJ2-1,TRBV27,TGTGCCAGCAGTTTATCGGGCAGGGCGGGGAATGAGCAGTTCTTC,CASSLSGRAGNEQFF
NA,TRBD1,TRBJ2-3,TRBV7-3,TGTGCCAGCAGCCCCGACAGGGGGACGGTTACGCAGTATTTT,CASSPDRGTVTQYF
NA,NA,TRBJ2-7,TRBV2,TGTGCCAGCAGCTCACAGGGCTACGAGCAGTACTTC,CASSSQGYEQYF
once,TRBD2,TRBJ2-7,TRBV5-8,TGTGCCAGCAGCTTGAGCGGGGGGGCCTCTTACGAGCAGTACTTC,CASSLSGGASYEQYF
few,NA,TRBJ2-1,TRBV5-1,TGCGCCAGCAGCTTGCGACCAATGTTGGCGGGGACCAAAGAGCAGTTCTTC,CASSLRPMLAGTKEQFF